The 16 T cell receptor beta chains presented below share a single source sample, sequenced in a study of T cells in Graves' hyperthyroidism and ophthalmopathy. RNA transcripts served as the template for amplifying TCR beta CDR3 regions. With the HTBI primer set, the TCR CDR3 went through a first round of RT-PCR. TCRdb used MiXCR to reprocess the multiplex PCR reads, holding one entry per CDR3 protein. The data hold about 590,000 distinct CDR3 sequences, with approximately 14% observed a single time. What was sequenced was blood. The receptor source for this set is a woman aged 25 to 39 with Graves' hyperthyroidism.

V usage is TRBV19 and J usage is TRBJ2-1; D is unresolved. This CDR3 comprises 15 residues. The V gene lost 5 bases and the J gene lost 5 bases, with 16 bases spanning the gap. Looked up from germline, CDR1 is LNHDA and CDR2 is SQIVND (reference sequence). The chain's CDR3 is CASSVEDVAHNEQFF. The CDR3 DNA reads TGTGCCAGTAGTGTGGAAGATGTCGCCCACAATGAGCAGTTCTTC.

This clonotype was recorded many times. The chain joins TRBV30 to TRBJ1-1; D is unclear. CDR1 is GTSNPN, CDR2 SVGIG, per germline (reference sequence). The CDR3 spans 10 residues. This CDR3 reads CAVLNTEAFF. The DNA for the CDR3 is TGTGCGGTTCTGAACACTGAAGCTTTCTTT.

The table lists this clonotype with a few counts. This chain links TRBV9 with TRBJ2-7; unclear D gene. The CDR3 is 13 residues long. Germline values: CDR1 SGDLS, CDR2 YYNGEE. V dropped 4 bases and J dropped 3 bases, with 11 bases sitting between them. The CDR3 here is CASSPDGLYEQYF. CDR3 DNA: TGTGCCAGCAGCCCGGACGGGCTCTACGAGCAGTACTTC.

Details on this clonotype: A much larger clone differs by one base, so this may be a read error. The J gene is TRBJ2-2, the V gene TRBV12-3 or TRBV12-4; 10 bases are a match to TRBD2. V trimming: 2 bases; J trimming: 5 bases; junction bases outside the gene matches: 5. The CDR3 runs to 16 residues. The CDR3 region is CASSLLLAGRTGELFF. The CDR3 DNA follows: TGTGCCAGCAGTTTATTACTAGCGGGAAGGACCGGGGAGCTGTTTTTT.

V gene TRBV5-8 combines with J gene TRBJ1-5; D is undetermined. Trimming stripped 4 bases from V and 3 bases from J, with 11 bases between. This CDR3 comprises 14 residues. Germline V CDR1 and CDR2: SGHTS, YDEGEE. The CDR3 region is CASSPETVNQPQHF. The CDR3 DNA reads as TGTGCCAGCAGCCCGGAAACAGTCAATCAGCCCCAGCATTTT.

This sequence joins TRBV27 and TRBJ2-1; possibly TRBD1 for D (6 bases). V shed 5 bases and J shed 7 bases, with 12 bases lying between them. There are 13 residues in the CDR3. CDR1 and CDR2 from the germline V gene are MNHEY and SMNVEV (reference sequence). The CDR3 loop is CASSGRGGNEQFF. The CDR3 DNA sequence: TGTGCCAGCAGTGGTAGAGGGGGAAATGAGCAGTTCTTC.

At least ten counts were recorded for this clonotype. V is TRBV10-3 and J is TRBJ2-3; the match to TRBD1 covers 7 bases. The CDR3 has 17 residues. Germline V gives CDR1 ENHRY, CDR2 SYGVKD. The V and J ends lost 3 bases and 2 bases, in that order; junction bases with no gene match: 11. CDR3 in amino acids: CAISDTTGASATDTQYF. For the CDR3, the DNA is TGTGCCATCAGTGATACAACAGGGGCCAGCGCCACAGATACGCAGTATTTT.

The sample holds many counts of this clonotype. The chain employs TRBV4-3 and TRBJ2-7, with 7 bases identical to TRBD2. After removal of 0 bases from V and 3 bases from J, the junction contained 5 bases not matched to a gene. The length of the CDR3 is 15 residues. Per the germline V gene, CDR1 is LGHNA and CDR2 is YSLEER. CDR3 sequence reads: CASSQDFPSGYEQYF. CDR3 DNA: TGCGCCAGCAGCCAAGATTTCCCTAGCGGCTACGAGCAGTACTTC.

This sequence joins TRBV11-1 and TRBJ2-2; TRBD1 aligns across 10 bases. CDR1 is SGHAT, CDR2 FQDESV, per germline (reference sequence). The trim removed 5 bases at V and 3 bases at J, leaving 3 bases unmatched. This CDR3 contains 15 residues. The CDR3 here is CASSPGQGDTGELFF. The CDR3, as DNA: TGTGCCAGCAGCCCCGGACAGGGGGACACCGGGGAGCTGTTTTTT.

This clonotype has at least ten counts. The DNA for the CDR3 is TGTGCCATCAGTGAGTCGCCAGTCCCCCAGCCCCAGCATTTT. Translated: CAISESPVPQPQHF. J is TRBJ1-5 and V is TRBV10-3; D is uncertain. Between the trimmed V and J ends, which lost 0 bases and 7 bases, there was a span of 10 bases. Germline V gene sequence: CDR1 ENHRY, CDR2 SYGVKD. The CDR3 loop spans 14 amino acids.

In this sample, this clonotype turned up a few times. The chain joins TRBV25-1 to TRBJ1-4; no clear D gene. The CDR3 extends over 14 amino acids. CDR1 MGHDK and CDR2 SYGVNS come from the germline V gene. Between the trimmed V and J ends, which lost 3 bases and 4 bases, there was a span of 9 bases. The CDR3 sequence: CASSDFQLNEKLFF. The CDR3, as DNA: TGTGCCAGCAGTGACTTCCAGCTTAATGAAAAACTGTTTTTT. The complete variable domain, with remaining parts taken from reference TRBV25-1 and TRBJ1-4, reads EADIYQTPRYLVIGTGKKITLECSQTMGHDKMYWYQQDPGMELHLIHYSYGVNSTEKGDLSSESTVSRIRTEHFPLTLESARPSHTSQYLCASSDFQLNEKLFFGSGTQLSVL.

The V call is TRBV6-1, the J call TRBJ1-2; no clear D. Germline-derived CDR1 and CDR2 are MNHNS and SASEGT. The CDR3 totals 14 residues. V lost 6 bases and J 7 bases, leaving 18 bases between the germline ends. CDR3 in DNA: TGTGCCAGCAGGATCTATTCCGGCGTCGGTGGCTACACCTTC. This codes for CASRIYSGVGGYTF.

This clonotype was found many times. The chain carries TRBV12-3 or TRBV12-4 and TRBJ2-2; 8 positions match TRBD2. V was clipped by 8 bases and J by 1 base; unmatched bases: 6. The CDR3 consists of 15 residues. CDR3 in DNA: TGTGCCAGCGCGGGAGGTTGGGGGAACACCGGGGAGCTGTTTTTT. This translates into CASAGGWGNTGELFF.

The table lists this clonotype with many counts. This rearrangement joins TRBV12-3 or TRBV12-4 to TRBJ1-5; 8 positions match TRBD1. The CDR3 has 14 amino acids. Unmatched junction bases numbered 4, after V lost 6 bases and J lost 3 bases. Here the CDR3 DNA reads TGTGCCAGCAGACGACAGGGGACCAATCAGCCCCAGCATTTT. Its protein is CASRRQGTNQPQHF.

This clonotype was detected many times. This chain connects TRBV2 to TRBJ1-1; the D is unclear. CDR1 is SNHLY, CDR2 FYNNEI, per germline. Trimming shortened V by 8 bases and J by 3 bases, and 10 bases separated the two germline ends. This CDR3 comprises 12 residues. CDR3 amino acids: CASQQGYTEAFF. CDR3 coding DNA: TGTGCCAGCCAACAAGGGTACACTGAAGCTTTCTTT. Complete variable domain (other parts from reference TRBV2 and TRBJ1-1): EPEVTQTPSHQVTQMGQEVILRCVPISNHLYFYWYRQILGQKVEFLVSFYNNEISEKSEIFDDQFSVERPDGSNFTLKIRSTKLEDSAMYFCASQQGYTEAFFGQGTRLTVV.

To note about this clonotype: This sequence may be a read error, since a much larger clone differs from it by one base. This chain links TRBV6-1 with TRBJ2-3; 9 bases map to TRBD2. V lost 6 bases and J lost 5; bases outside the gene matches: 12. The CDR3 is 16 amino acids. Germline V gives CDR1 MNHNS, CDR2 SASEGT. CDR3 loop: CASRNWASGKQDTQYF. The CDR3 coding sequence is TGTGCCAGCAGAAACTGGGCTAGCGGGAAACAAGATACGCAGTATTTT.